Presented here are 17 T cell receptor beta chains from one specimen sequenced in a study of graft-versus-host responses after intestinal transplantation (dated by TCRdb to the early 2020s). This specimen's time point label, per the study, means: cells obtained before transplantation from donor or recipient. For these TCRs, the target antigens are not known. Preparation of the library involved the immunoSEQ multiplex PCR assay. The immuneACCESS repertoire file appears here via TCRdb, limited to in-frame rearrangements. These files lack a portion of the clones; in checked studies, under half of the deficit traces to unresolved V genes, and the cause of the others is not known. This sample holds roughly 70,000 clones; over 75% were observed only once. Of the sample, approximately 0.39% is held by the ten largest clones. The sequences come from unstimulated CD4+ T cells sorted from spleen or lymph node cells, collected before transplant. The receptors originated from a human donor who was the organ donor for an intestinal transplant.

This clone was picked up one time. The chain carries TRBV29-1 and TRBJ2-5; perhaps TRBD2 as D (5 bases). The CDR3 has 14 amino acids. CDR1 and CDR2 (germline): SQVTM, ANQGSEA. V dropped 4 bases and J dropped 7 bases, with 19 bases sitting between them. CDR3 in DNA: TGCAGCGTTGTCAATCAATGGGCCGAGGGGACCCAGTACTTC. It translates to CSVVNQWAEGTQYF.

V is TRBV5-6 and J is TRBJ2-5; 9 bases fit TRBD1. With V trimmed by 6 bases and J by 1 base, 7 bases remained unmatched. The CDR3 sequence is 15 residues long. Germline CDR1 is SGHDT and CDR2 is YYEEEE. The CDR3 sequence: CASNRQGGGQETQYF. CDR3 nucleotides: TGTGCCAGCAACCGACAGGGGGGAGGCCAAGAGACCCAGTACTTC.

CDR3 nucleotide sequence: TGCAGCGTTGCGGCTAGCGGGGGTCAAAACATTCAGTACTTC. Translating it yields CSVAASGGQNIQYF. This chain uses TRBV29-1 with TRBJ2-4; TRBD2 matches at 10 bases. The V segment lost 4 bases and the J segment 5 bases; nucleotides outside the gene matches: 5. The CDR3 sequence is 14 residues long. Germline assignment: CDR1 SQVTM and CDR2 ANQGSEA.

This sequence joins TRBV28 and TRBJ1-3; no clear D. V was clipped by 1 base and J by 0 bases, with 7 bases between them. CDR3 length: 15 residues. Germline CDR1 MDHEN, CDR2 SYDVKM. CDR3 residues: CASSLSGISGNTIYF. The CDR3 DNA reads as TGTGCCAGCAGTTTATCAGGCATCTCTGGAAACACCATATATTTT.

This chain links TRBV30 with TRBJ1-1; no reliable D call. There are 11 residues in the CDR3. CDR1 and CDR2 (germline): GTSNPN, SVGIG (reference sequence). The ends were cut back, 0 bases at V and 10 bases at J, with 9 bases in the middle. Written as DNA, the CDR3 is TGTGCCTGGAGTGTTCGTTCGGGAGCTTTCTTT. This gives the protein CAWSVRSGAFF.

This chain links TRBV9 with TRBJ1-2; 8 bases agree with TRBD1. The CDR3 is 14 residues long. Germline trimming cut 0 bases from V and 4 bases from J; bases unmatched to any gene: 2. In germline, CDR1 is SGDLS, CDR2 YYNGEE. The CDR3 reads CASSVDQGAYGYTF. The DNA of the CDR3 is TGTGCCAGCAGCGTAGATCAGGGGGCCTATGGCTACACCTTC.

This CDR3 is CASSSWTKSQPQHF. The CDR3 DNA reads TGTGCCAGCAGTTCCTGGACTAAATCTCAGCCCCAGCATTTT. The chain employs TRBV27 and TRBJ1-5, with D unclear. CDR3 length equals 14 residues. V lost 4 bases and J lost 6, with 13 bases in between. Germline CDR1 MNHEY, CDR2 SMNVEV (reference sequence).

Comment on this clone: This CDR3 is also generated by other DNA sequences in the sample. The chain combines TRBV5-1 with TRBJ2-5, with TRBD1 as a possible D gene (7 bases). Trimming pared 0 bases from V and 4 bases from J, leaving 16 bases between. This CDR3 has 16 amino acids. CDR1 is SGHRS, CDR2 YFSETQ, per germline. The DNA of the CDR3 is TGCGCCAGCAGCTTGGAGGTCGGAGGGGGCCGAGAGACCCAGTACTTC. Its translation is CASSLEVGGGRETQYF.

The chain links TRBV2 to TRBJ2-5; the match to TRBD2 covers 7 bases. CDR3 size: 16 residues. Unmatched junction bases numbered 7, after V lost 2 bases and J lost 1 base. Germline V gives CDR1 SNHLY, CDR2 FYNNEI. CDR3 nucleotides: TGTGCCAGCAGTGAAAGGCGGGGGACCTCCCAAGAGACCCAGTACTTC. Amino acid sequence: CASSERRGTSQETQYF.

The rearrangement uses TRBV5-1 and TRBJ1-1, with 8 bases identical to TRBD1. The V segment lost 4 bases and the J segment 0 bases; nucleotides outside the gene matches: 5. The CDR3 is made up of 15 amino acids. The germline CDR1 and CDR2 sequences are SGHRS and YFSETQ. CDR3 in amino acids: CASSPGQALNTEAFF. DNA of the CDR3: TGCGCCAGCAGCCCGGGACAGGCCTTGAACACTGAAGCTTTCTTT.

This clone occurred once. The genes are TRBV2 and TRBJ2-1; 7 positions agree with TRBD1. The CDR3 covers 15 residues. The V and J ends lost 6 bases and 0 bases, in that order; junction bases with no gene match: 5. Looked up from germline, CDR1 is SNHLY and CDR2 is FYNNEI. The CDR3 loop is CASRDRDSSYNEQFF. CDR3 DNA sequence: TGTGCCAGCAGGGACCGGGACAGCTCCTACAATGAGCAGTTCTTC. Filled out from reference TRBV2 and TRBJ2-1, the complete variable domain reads EPEVTQTPSHQVTQMGQEVILRCVPISNHLYFYWYRQILGQKVEFLVSFYNNEISEKSEIFDDQFSVERPDGSNFTLKIRSTKLEDSAMYFCASRDRDSSYNEQFFGPGTRLTVL.

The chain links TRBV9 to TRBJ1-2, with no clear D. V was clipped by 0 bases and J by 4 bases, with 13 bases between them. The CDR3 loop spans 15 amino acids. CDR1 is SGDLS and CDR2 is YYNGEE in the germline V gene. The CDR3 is CASSVAGNSVYGYTF. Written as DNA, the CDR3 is TGTGCCAGCAGCGTAGCGGGGAATTCGGTCTATGGCTACACCTTC.

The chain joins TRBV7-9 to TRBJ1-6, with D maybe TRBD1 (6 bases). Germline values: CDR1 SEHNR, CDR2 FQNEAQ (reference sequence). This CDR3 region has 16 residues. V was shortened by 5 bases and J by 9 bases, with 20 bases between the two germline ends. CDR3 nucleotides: TGTGCCAGCAGCCTATTGGGGTCAGGGGAAGGTTCACCCCTCCACTTT. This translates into CASSLLGSGEGSPLHF.

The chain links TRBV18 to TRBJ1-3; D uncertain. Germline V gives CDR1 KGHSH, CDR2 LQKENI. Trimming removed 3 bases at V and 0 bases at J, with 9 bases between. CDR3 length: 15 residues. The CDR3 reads CASSPSVSSGNTIYF. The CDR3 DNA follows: TGTGCCAGCTCACCCTCCGTTAGCTCTGGAAACACCATATATTTT.

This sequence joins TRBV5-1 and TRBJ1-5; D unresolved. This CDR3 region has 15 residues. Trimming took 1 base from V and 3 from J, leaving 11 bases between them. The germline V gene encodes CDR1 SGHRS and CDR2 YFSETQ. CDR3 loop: CASSLFYGDNQPQHF. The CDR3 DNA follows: TGCGCCAGCAGCTTGTTCTACGGAGACAATCAGCCCCAGCATTTT.

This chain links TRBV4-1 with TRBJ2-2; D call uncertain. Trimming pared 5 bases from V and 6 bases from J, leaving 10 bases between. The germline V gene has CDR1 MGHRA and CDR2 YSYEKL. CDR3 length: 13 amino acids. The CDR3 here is CASSYSGPGELFF. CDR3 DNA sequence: TGCGCCAGCAGCTATAGTGGTCCCGGGGAGCTGTTTTTT.

CDR3 amino acids: CASSTGANPNTEAFF. CDR3 nucleotide sequence: TGTGCCAGCAGTACAGGGGCCAACCCGAACACTGAAGCTTTCTTT. The chain recombines TRBV7-6 with TRBJ1-1; the match to TRBD1 covers 7 bases. The length of the CDR3 is 15 residues. V lost 6 bases to trimming and J lost 1 base; unmatched junction nucleotides: 8. Germline V gives CDR1 SGHVS, CDR2 FNYEAQ.